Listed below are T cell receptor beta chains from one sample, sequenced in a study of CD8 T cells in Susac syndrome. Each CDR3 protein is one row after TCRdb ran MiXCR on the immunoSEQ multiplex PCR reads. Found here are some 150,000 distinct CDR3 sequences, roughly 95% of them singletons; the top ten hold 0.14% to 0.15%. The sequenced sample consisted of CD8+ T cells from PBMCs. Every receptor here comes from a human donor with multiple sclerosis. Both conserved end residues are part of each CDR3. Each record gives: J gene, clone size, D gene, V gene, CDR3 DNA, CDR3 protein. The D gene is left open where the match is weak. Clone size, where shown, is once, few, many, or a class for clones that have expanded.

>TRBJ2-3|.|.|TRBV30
TGTGCCTGGAGGGGGCCACCTGGCCGGACAGATACGCAGTATTTT
CAWRGPPGRTDTQYF
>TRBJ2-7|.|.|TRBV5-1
TGCGCCAGCAGCTTGCGTCGAAGTACGGACGAGCAGTACTTC
CASSLRRSTDEQYF
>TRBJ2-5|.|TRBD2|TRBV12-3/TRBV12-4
TGTGCCAGCACTTGGACTGAGCGGGGGGGCTTTGAGACCCAGTACTTC
CASTWTERGGFETQYF
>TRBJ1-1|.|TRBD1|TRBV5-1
TGCGCCAGCAGCTTGTCGCCGGGGCAGGGGGCCTCTGAAGCTTTCTTT
CASSLSPGQGASEAFF
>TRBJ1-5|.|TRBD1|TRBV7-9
TGTGCCAGCAGCTCACAGGGGGCGCGTAATCAGCCCCAGCATTTT
CASSSQGARNQPQHF
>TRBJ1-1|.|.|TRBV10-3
TGTGCCATCAGTCTACAGGGAGTTGAAGCTTTCTTT
CAISLQGVEAFF
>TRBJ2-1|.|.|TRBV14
TGTGCCAGCAGCCACCCAGACCGAGACTCTGGGGATGAGCAGTTCTTC
CASSHPDRDSGDEQFF
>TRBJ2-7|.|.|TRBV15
TGTGCCACCAGGCCGGGGCACTCCTACGAGCAGTACTTC
CATRPGHSYEQYF
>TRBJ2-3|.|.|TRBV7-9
TGTGCCAGCAGTCCTTCGGGGGCCGGCACAGATACGCAGTATTTT
CASSPSGAGTDTQYF
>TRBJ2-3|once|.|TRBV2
TGTGCCAGCAGCCCAGCCACCGTTAGCACAGATACGCAGTATTTT
CASSPATVSTDTQYF
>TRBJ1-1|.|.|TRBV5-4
TGTGCCAGCAGCTTGGCTGGATCGAACACTGAAGCTTTCTTT
CASSLAGSNTEAFF
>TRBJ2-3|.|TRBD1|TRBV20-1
TGCAGTGCTTGGGACAGGGGCACAGATACGCAGTATTTT
CSAWDRGTDTQYF
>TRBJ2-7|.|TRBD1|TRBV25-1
TGTGCCAGCAGCGTACAGGGGGTGGGGGACGAGCAGTACTTC
CASSVQGVGDEQYF